Shown below are 26 T cell receptor beta chains from a single sample sequenced in a study of blood T cells in healthy people across ages. Next came a second PCR, run for about 7 to 12 cycles, which used a sample-barcoded 5' primer along with a J-beta primer mix. TCRdb reprocessed the 5' RACE reads with MiXCR, giving one entry per CDR3 protein. Counted here are fewer than 800,000 distinct CDR3 sequences, around 49% occurring once; the ten biggest clones make up around 32%. Sequenced: blood. The receptor set was obtained from an older woman in good health.

V gene TRBV28 combines with J gene TRBJ1-5; TRBD1 aligns across 8 bases. The CDR3 extends over 14 amino acids. V was pared by 6 bases and J by 5 bases, with 6 bases of the junction left unmatched. Germline V gene lookup returns CDR1 MDHEN and CDR2 SYDVKM. The CDR3 region has the DNA TGTGCCAGCAGACCCGGGACAGGCCATCAGCCCCAGCATTTT. This translates into CASRPGTGHQPQHF.

The CDR3 loop is CASSLLVDLRTGTTVYEQYF. The CDR3 region has the DNA TGTGCCAGCAGTTTATTAGTGGACCTACGCACCGGGACTACTGTCTACGAGCAGTACTTC. The chain has TRBV28 and TRBJ2-7, with 7 bases lining up with TRBD2. Germline lookup yields CDR1 MDHEN and CDR2 SYDVKM. The CDR3 extends over 20 amino acids. Trimming at V came to 1 base and at J to 3 bases, leaving 21 bases not matched to a gene.

In its sample, this clonotype was seen many times. The V and J genes are TRBV5-1 and TRBJ2-3; TRBD2 aligns across 9 bases. V lost 3 bases, J lost 5 bases, and 4 bases stayed unmatched. CDR3 length: 14 amino acids. Germline CDR1 reads SGHRS; CDR2 reads YFSETQ. The CDR3 loop is CASSSREGVDTQYF. CDR3 bases: TGCGCCAGCAGCTCGCGGGAGGGTGTAGATACGCAGTATTTT.

The chain employs TRBV4-3 and TRBJ1-2; D is possibly TRBD1 (5 bases). This CDR3 is 16 amino acids long. Germline V gene sequence: CDR1 LGHNA, CDR2 YSLEER. V was pared by 0 bases and J by 7 bases, with 18 bases between. The CDR3 nucleotides are TGCGCCAGCAGCCAAGATGGGCGGGGGGACGCTGGTGGCTACACCTTC. Protein product: CASSQDGRGDAGGYTF.

The V and J genes are TRBV7-9 and TRBJ2-4; 11 bases align to TRBD2. The CDR3 consists of 17 residues. Germline loops: CDR1 SEHNR, CDR2 FQNEAQ (reference sequence). V gave up 0 bases and J gave up 5 bases; unmatched junction bases: 6. The CDR3 is CASSLASSGRLENIQYF. The CDR3 DNA reads as TGTGCCAGCAGCTTAGCGTCTAGCGGGAGGTTGGAAAACATTCAGTACTTC.

The chain links TRBV28 to TRBJ1-5; 8 bases are shared with TRBD1. The V segment lost 7 bases and the J segment 7 bases; nucleotides outside the gene matches: 12. The germline gives CDR1 MDHEN, CDR2 SYDVKM. This CDR3 is built from 15 residues. The DNA for the CDR3 is TGTGCCAGCACCTCCCCGGGGCAGGGGGCCCAGCCCCAGCATTTT. Protein sequence: CASTSPGQGAQPQHF.

This clonotype occurred a few times. This may be a read error, as it is one base from a much larger clone. This chain uses TRBV7-2 with TRBJ2-1, with 10 bases that match TRBD2. The CDR3 runs 15 residues. Germline loops: CDR1 SGHTA, CDR2 FQGNSA. With 3 bases clipped from V and 13 bases from J, the junction kept 12 bases outside the gene matches. The DNA of the CDR3 is TGTGCCAGCAGCTTGCTAGCGGGAGTACCAGAGACCCAGTTCTTC. The encoded protein is CASSLLAGVPETQFF.

This chain uses TRBV20-1 with TRBJ2-5; unclear D gene. CDR1 is DFQATT, CDR2 SNEGSKA, per germline (reference sequence). Trimming pared 3 bases from V and 2 bases from J, leaving 10 bases between. This CDR3 is 13 amino acids long. The CDR3 bases are TGCAGTGCTAGTACGAATGGGCAAGAGACCCAGTACTTC. As protein: CSASTNGQETQYF.

As for this clonotype: At one boundary the junction diverges from the germline segment, which might be a read error. The chain links TRBV10-3 to TRBJ1-1; 9 bases are shared with TRBD1. The CDR3 is 15 amino acids. Germline V gene lookup returns CDR1 ENHRY and CDR2 SYGVKD. This CDR3 reads CAIRKDRGAGTETFF. CDR3 in DNA: TGTGCCATCAGGAAGGACAGGGGAGCAGGGACTGAAACTTTCTTT.

CDR3 residues: CASSQDQTGFSYEQYF. The CDR3 bases are TGTGCCAGCAGCCAAGACCAGACAGGCTTCTCCTACGAGCAGTACTTC. The V call is TRBV3-1, the J call TRBJ2-7; maybe TRBD1 (6 bases). The CDR3 totals 16 residues. Trimming took off 0 bases at V and 0 bases at J, with 12 bases between the two ends. The germline gives CDR1 LGHDT, CDR2 YNNKEL (reference sequence).

The rearrangement joins TRBV11-2 to TRBJ2-1; tentative D call: TRBD1 (5 bases). The assigned J gene may be wrong: the sequence end matches TRBJ2-7 better. Germline V CDR1 and CDR2: SGHAT, FQNNGV. This CDR3 has 15 amino acids. CDR3 loop: CASSLGVRVYNEQYF. DNA of the CDR3: TGTGCCAGCAGCTTAGGTGTCAGGGTTTACAATGAGCAGTACTTC.

This clonotype was seen more than once but under ten times. J is TRBJ1-2 and V is TRBV12-3 or TRBV12-4; TRBD1 aligns across 9 bases. This CDR3 has 15 residues. The trim removed 4 bases at V and 2 bases at J, leaving 5 bases unmatched. CDR3 protein: CASSYAGQGNYGYTF. CDR3 in DNA: TGTGCCAGCAGTTACGCGGGACAGGGAAACTATGGCTACACCTTC.

This clonotype was recorded a few times. V gene TRBV2 combines with J gene TRBJ1-6, with D possibly being TRBD1 (5 bases). Germline CDR1 SNHLY, CDR2 FYNNEI. V lost 5 bases and J lost 7, with 18 bases in between. The CDR3 extends over 16 amino acids. The CDR3 DNA sequence: TGTGCCAGCAGTTATCCGACAGATTTTTTAAATTCACCCCTCCACTTT. It specifies CASSYPTDFLNSPLHF.

On this clonotype: A much larger clone sits a single nucleotide away, making a read error possible. The J gene is TRBJ2-6, the V gene TRBV5-1, with no clear D. The CDR3 is 17 residues long. Germline lookup yields CDR1 SGHRS and CDR2 YFSETQ. In DNA form, the CDR3 reads TGCACCAGCAGCCCTCAGGTAGGGTCTGCTGGGGCCAACGTCCTGACTTTC. This encodes CTSSPQVGSAGANVLTF. The entire variable domain, with the rest obtained from reference TRBV5-1 and TRBJ2-6, is as follows: KAGVTQTPRYLIKTRGQQVTLSCSPISGHRSVSWYQQTPGQGLQFLFEYFSETQRNKGNFPGRFSGRQFSNSRSEMNVSTLELGDSALYLCTSSPQVGSAGANVLTFGAGSRLTVL.

The chain links TRBV30 to TRBJ2-1; 7 nucleotides align to TRBD1. V lost 2 bases and J lost 0; bases outside the gene matches: 4. This CDR3 is built from 15 residues. Germline V gives CDR1 GTSNPN, CDR2 SVGIG (reference sequence). CDR3 residues: CAWSLTGSSYNEQFF. For the CDR3, the DNA is TGTGCCTGGAGTTTGACAGGGTCCTCCTACAATGAGCAGTTCTTC.

This clonotype was seen more than once but under ten times. The gene calls are TRBV4-3 and TRBJ2-5; the match to TRBD2 covers 8 bases. The J call may be wrong; the DNA end is better matched by TRBJ2-7. CDR1 LGHNA and CDR2 YSLEER come from the germline V gene. There are 14 residues in the CDR3. The CDR3 is CASSQLGREGEQYF. The CDR3 coding sequence is TGCGCCAGCAGCCAACTCGGGAGGGAGGGCGAGCAGTACTTC.

This rearrangement joins TRBV7-6 to TRBJ2-7, with 9 bases identical to TRBD1. The germline gives CDR1 SGHVS, CDR2 FNYEAQ. There are 16 residues in the CDR3. The V and J ends lost 3 bases and 5 bases, in that order; junction bases with no gene match: 11. Here the CDR3 reads CASSFTGTGWVNEQYF. CDR3 coding DNA: TGTGCCAGCAGCTTTACCGGGACAGGGTGGGTAAACGAGCAGTACTTC.

For this clonotype: A clone one base away is much larger, so this may be a read error. This chain connects TRBV11-1 to TRBJ2-3, with D unclear. The CDR3 length is 14 residues. CDR1 and CDR2 from the germline V gene are SGHAT and FQDESV (reference sequence). V gave up 5 bases and J gave up 4 bases, with 13 bases separating them. CDR3 region: CASSPHSGADTQYF. The CDR3 DNA reads as TGTGCCAGCAGCCCACATAGTGGGGCAGATACGCAGTATTTT.

This clonotype was seen repeatedly, ten times or more. The V gene is TRBV20-1, the J gene TRBJ2-3; 11 bases are shared with TRBD1. CDR1 and CDR2 from the germline V gene are DFQATT and SNEGSKA (reference sequence). The V segment lost 3 bases and the J segment 6 bases; nucleotides outside the gene matches: 11. CDR3 length: 16 residues. CDR3 sequence reads: CSARPRTGGATDTQYF. The CDR3 DNA reads TGCAGTGCTAGGCCCCGGACAGGGGGCGCGACGGATACGCAGTATTTT.

The V gene is TRBV24-1, the J gene TRBJ2-5; 7 bases fit TRBD1. The V and J ends lost 3 bases and 5 bases, in that order; junction bases with no gene match: 8. Germline CDR1 reads KGHDR; CDR2 reads SFDVKD. This CDR3 spans 15 amino acids. The CDR3 spells CATSDALRGGETQYF. CDR3 bases: TGTGCCACCAGTGATGCCTTGAGAGGGGGCGAGACCCAGTACTTC.

The V call is TRBV12-3 or TRBV12-4, the J call TRBJ1-6, with no clear D. The germline V and J ends were trimmed by 6 bases and 10 bases, with 16 bases remaining between them. CDR3 length: 14 residues. The chain's CDR3 is CASSWRPEGSPLHF. CDR3 DNA sequence: TGTGCCAGCAGCTGGCGTCCGGAGGGATCACCCCTCCACTTT.

The table lists this clonotype with many counts. The gene calls are TRBV7-2 and TRBJ2-5, with 9 bases matching TRBD1. This CDR3 spans 13 amino acids. V lost 5 bases and J lost 5; bases outside the gene matches: 3. The germline V gene has CDR1 SGHTA and CDR2 FQGNSA. For the CDR3, the DNA is TGTGCCAGCAGCCGGGACAGGGAGGAGACCCAGTACTTC. As protein: CASSRDREETQYF.

On this clonotype: One junction end disagrees with the germline gene, perhaps due to a read error. The J gene is TRBJ2-1, the V gene TRBV5-4, with TRBD1 matching over 9 bases. This CDR3 is 16 amino acids long. Germline CDR1 and CDR2: SGHNT and YYREEE (reference sequence). The DNA for the CDR3 is TGTGCCGGCAGCTTGGGATCCGGACAGGGGAAAAATGAGCAGTTCTTC. Protein sequence: CAGSLGSGQGKNEQFF.

This rearrangement joins TRBV7-9 to TRBJ1-4; D is uncertain. CDR3 size: 13 residues. V dropped 4 bases and J dropped 8 bases, with 11 bases sitting between them. The germline V gene encodes CDR1 SEHNR and CDR2 FQNEAQ (reference sequence). The CDR3: CASSSGLGEKLFF. The CDR3 DNA reads TGTGCCAGCAGCTCCGGACTTGGGGAAAAACTGTTTTTT.

About this clonotype: One junction end disagrees with the germline gene, perhaps due to a read error. V and J are TRBV12-3 or TRBV12-4 and TRBJ2-2; TRBD1 might be the D (6 bases). This CDR3 contains 14 residues. The CDR3: CASSKGQNTGKLFF. DNA for the CDR3: TGTGCCAGCAGCAAAGGACAGAACACCGGGAAGCTGTTTTTT.

This clonotype was picked up a small number of times. The V gene is TRBV30, the J gene TRBJ2-6; TRBD2 might be the D (5 bases). Trimming cost V 4 bases and J 0 bases, with 10 bases left between them. The CDR3 is 15 amino acids. Germline V lookup: CDR1 GTSNPN, CDR2 SVGIG (reference sequence). The CDR3 DNA sequence: TGTGCCTGGACCCTCGGGGACTCTGGGGCCAACGTCCTGACTTTC. This encodes CAWTLGDSGANVLTF.